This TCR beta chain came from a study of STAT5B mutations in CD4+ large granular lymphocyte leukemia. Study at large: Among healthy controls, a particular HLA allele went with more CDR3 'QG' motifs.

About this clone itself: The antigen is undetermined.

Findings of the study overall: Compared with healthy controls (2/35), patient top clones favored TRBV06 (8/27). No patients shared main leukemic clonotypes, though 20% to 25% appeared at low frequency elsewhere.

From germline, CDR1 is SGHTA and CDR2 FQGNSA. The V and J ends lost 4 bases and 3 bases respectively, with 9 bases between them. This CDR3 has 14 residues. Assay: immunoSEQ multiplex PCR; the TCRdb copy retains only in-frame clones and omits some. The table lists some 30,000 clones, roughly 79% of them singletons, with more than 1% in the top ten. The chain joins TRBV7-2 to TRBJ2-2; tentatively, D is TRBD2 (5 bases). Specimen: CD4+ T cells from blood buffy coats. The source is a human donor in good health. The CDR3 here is CASSSPGDTGELFF. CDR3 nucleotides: TGTGCCAGCAGCTCGCCCGGGGACACCGGGGAGCTGTTTTTT.